This T cell receptor (beta chain) was identified during a study of identical twins. TCRdb independently ran MiXCR on the 5' RACE reads; one entry per CDR3 protein. The sample lists 220,000 or so distinct CDR3 sequences; 5.5% to 8% were seen once. This clonotype was seen repeatedly, ten times or more. Looked up from germline, CDR1 is SGHTA and CDR2 is FQGNSA. The CDR3 has 16 residues. The ends lost 4 bases at V and 3 bases at J; junction bases unmatched: 6. Separately, the same data were catalogued under a study of yellow fever vaccine responses in identical twins.

The chain employs TRBV7-2 and TRBJ2-1; the match to TRBD1 covers 10 bases. Sequenced sample: memory (CD45RO+) T cells sorted from blood. The TCR was taken from a woman younger than 35 in good health. The CDR3 nucleotides are TGTGCCAGCAGCTCCACCGGGACAGGGGTCTACAATGAGCAGTTCTTC. Amino acids: CASSSTGTGVYNEQFF. Combining the CDR3 with reference TRBV7-2 and TRBJ2-1 gives the whole variable domain GAGVSQSPSNKVTEKGKDVELRCDPISGHTALYWYRQSLGQGLEFLIYFQGNSAPDKSGLPSDRFSAERTGGSVSTLTIQRTQQEDSAVYLCASSSTGTGVYNEQFFGPGTRLTVL.